This TCR beta chain comes out of a study of blood T cells in healthy people across ages. Study outcomes and limitations: Naive CD4+ cells and diversity were both higher in long-lived donors than in aged donors. As age increased, TCR beta diversity per million T cells fell in a roughly linear fashion.

Next came a second PCR, run for about 7 to 12 cycles, which used a sample-barcoded 5' primer along with a J-beta primer mix. Every molecule of cDNA carried a tag from a template-switch adaptor with 12 random nucleotides. Every sample produced at least 2.5 million CDR3-containing paired-end reads. Each CDR3 protein is one row after TCRdb ran MiXCR on the 5' RACE reads. The profile covers approximately 900,000 distinct CDR3 sequences, with under 35% appearing a single time and about a tenth taken by the ten largest. The V end was cut by 1 base, the J end by 4 bases, with 7 bases between. The CDR3 extends over 14 amino acids. Germline assignment: CDR1 MGHRA and CDR2 YSYEKL. This clonotype turned up a few times. Its antigen is as yet unknown. The same data also went into a second study, on T cells of mothers and their children.

This chain uses TRBV4-1 with TRBJ1-4; D unresolved. This sequence originates from a woman between 40 and 50 years old in good health. Material for sequencing was blood. CDR3: CASSQVPVNEKLFF. CDR3 bases: TGCGCCAGCAGCCAAGTCCCGGTTAATGAAAAACTGTTTTTT.